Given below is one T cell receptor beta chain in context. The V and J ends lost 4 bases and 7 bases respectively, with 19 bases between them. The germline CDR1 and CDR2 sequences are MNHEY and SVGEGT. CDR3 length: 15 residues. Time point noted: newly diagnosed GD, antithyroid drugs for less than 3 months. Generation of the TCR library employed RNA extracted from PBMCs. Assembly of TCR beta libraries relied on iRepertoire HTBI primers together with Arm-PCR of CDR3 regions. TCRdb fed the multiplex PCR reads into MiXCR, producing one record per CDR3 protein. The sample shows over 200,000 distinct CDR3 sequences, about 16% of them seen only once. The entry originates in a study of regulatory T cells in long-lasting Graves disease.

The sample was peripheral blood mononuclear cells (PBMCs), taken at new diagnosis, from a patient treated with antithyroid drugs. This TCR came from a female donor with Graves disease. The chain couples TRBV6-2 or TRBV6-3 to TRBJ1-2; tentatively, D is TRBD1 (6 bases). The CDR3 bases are TGTGCCAGCAGTTTCCAGGGACAAGGGGCTTTTGGCTACACCTTC. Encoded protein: CASSFQGQGAFGYTF.